Listed here are 21 T cell receptor beta chains from one sample, sequenced in a study of cytotoxic CD8 clonotypes in ibrutinib-treated CLL. The repertoire was sequenced with immunoSEQ multiplex PCR; TCRdb's copy has only in-frame clones and lacks some. The repertoire consists of roughly 190,000 clones, with around 72% occurring once and the leading ten covering 10% to 15%. The sample was PBMCs, taken after 24 months of ibrutinib treatment. The receptors derive from a human donor with chronic lymphocytic leukemia.

CDR3 residues: CASSPYREADTQYF. CDR3 coding DNA: TGTGCCAGCAGTCCTTACCGGGAGGCAGATACGCAGTATTTT. The rearrangement links TRBV28 to TRBJ2-3; TRBD2 matches at 7 bases. Per germline, CDR1 MDHEN and CDR2 SYDVKM. Trimming removed 5 bases from V and 4 bases from J; junction bases left unmatched: 6. This CDR3 region has 14 residues.

The chain couples TRBV29-1 to TRBJ1-1; D is possibly TRBD1 (5 bases). V lost 6 bases to trimming and J lost 3 bases, with 11 bases between them. This CDR3 is 12 amino acids long. The germline gives CDR1 SQVTM, CDR2 ANQGSEA. CDR3 region: CSVHPGYTEAFF. DNA for the CDR3: TGCAGCGTCCATCCAGGGTACACTGAAGCTTTCTTT.

This chain joins TRBV10-3 and TRBJ2-3, with 10 bases identical to TRBD1. V dropped 7 bases and J dropped 0; count of bases not matched to a gene: 7. Germline V gene sequence: CDR1 ENHRY, CDR2 SYGVKD. This CDR3 spans 16 amino acids. CDR3 residues: CAIKPGQGTSTDTQYF. CDR3 bases: TGTGCCATCAAACCGGGACAGGGGACTAGCACAGATACGCAGTATTTT.

The chain carries TRBV5-1 and TRBJ2-7; 9 bases agree with TRBD2. The V segment lost 4 bases and the J segment 2 bases; nucleotides outside the gene matches: 7. The CDR3 loop spans 15 amino acids. In germline, CDR1 is SGHRS, CDR2 YFSETQ. In DNA form, the CDR3 reads TGCGCCAGCAGCCCTCTAGCTAGCGGGACCTACGAGCAGTACTTC. Its translation is CASSPLASGTYEQYF.

The rearrangement links TRBV2 to TRBJ2-1, with D possibly being TRBD1 or TRBD2 (5 bases each). Germline V lookup: CDR1 SNHLY, CDR2 FYNNEI. This CDR3 contains 14 residues. The V end was cut by 5 bases, the J end by 6 bases, with 14 bases between. The CDR3 region has the DNA TGTGCCAGCAGTTCGCTTCGGGGCGTCAATGAGCAGTTCTTC. It codes for CASSSLRGVNEQFF.

The genes are TRBV7-6 and TRBJ1-1; tentative D call: TRBD1 (6 bases). CDR3 length: 16 residues. Trimming shortened V by 4 bases and J by 1 base, and 16 bases separated the two germline ends. Germline CDR1 reads SGHVS; CDR2 reads FNYEAQ. In DNA form, the CDR3 reads TGTGCCAGCAGCTCAATCCCAGGGGTATGGAACACTGAAGCTTTCTTT. It yields the protein CASSSIPGVWNTEAFF.

The genes are TRBV9 and TRBJ2-2; tentatively, D is TRBD1 (5 bases). CDR3 length equals 15 residues. Germline CDR1 reads SGDLS; CDR2 reads YYNGEE. With 0 bases removed from V and 6 bases from J, the gap between germline ends came to 12 bases. The CDR3 region is CASSVVWGRSGELFF. The DNA for the CDR3 is TGTGCCAGCAGCGTAGTATGGGGCAGGTCCGGGGAGCTGTTTTTT. Together with reference TRBV9 and TRBJ2-2, the CDR3 gives the full variable domain: DSGVTQTPKHLITATGQRVTLRCSPRSGDLSVYWYQQSLDQGLQFLIQYYNGEERAKGNILERFSAQQFPDLHSELNLSSLELGDSALYFCASSVVWGRSGELFFGEGSRLTVL.

This clone was counted between two and nine times. This sequence joins TRBV5-1 and TRBJ2-5, with D maybe TRBD1 (6 bases). This CDR3 is built from 14 residues. The V gene lost 5 bases and the J gene lost 5 bases, with 16 bases spanning the gap. Germline-derived CDR1 and CDR2 are SGHRS and YFSETQ. Here the CDR3 reads CASRTGLFMETQYF. The CDR3 DNA is TGCGCCAGCAGAACAGGGTTGTTCATGGAGACCCAGTACTTC.

This chain links TRBV11-1 with TRBJ1-3, with 8 bases lining up with TRBD1. The V gene end was trimmed by 5 bases and the J gene end by 3 bases; junction bases not matched to a gene: 15. The germline CDR1 and CDR2 sequences are SGHAT and FQDESV (reference sequence). The CDR3 is 18 amino acids. The chain's CDR3 is CASSPTFSGGSRGNTIYF. CDR3 DNA: TGTGCCAGCAGCCCAACTTTTTCAGGGGGCAGTCGTGGAAACACCATATATTTT.

This clone was seen more than once but under ten times. This chain uses TRBV18 with TRBJ1-2; D perhaps matches TRBD1 (5 bases). The V gene's germline CDR1 is KGHSH and CDR2 LQKENI. The germline V and J ends were trimmed by 4 bases and 4 bases, with 10 bases remaining between them. This CDR3 has 13 residues. The CDR3 region has the DNA TGTGCCAGCTCACGGACACCTGTCTATGGCTACACCTTC. Translation gives CASSRTPVYGYTF.

The rearrangement uses TRBV2 and TRBJ2-7; D perhaps matches TRBD2 (5 bases). Germline CDR1 reads SNHLY; CDR2 reads FYNNEI. This CDR3 is built from 13 residues. Trimming pared 4 bases from V and 4 bases from J, leaving 11 bases between. The CDR3 coding sequence is TGTGCCAGCAGTGTGGTTCGAGGGTACGAGCAGTACTTC. It specifies CASSVVRGYEQYF.

This clone was seen a handful of times. This chain connects TRBV5-1 to TRBJ1-4; 9 bases agree with TRBD1. Germline V gives CDR1 SGHRS, CDR2 YFSETQ. This CDR3 is built from 16 residues. V was pared by 0 bases and J by 8 bases, with 8 bases of the junction left unmatched. The CDR3: CASSLGTGDFDEKLFF. In nucleotides, the CDR3 is TGCGCCAGCAGCTTGGGGACAGGGGATTTCGACGAAAAACTGTTTTTT.

The chain couples TRBV19 to TRBJ2-3, with TRBD2 matching over 10 bases. The CDR3 runs 15 residues. Germline CDR1 is LNHDA and CDR2 is SQIVND (reference sequence). The junction had 5 bases not matched to a gene; V was cut back by 8 bases and J by 0 bases. CDR3 sequence: CASSPSGRSTDTQYF. The CDR3 DNA reads as TGTGCCAGTTCACCTAGCGGGAGAAGCACAGATACGCAGTATTTT.

The chain recombines TRBV29-1 with TRBJ2-1, with a possible D match to TRBD1 (5 bases). CDR1 SQVTM and CDR2 ANQGSEA come from the germline V gene. The CDR3 runs 12 residues. V lost 3 bases and J lost 14, with 17 bases in between. CDR3: CSVDSTAALKFF. As DNA, the CDR3 is TGCAGCGTTGATTCGACAGCAGCACTGAAGTTCTTC.

The chain has TRBV11-1 and TRBJ2-7; TRBD2 matches at 10 bases. This CDR3 spans 18 amino acids. Germline CDR1 is SGHAT and CDR2 is FQDESV (reference sequence). V lost 1 base and J lost 3; bases outside the gene matches: 12. CDR3 region: CASSLGQREGPVGYEQYF. In nucleotides, the CDR3 is TGTGCCAGCAGCTTAGGACAGCGGGAGGGCCCCGTAGGCTACGAGCAGTACTTC.

V is TRBV7-3 and J is TRBJ2-5, with TRBD1 identical over 8 bases. The V gene's germline CDR1 is SGHTA and CDR2 FQGTGA. V trimming: 5 bases; J trimming: 1 base; junction bases outside the gene matches: 3. The CDR3 has 14 amino acids. In nucleotides, the CDR3 is TGTGCCAGCAGCCAGGACAGGGCCCAAGAGACCCAGTACTTC. Protein sequence: CASSQDRAQETQYF. The full variable domain, with the rest looked up from reference TRBV7-3 and TRBJ2-5, is GAGVSQTPSNKVTEKGKYVELRCDPISGHTALYWYRQSLGQGPEFLIYFQGTGAADDSGLPNDRFFAVRPEGSVSTLKIQRTERGDSAVYLCASSQDRAQETQYFGPGTRLLVL.

This chain connects TRBV6-1 to TRBJ2-1; D is unclear. The CDR3 is made up of 13 amino acids. Trimming removed 10 bases from V and 1 base from J, with 11 bases in between. The germline gives CDR1 MNHNS, CDR2 SASEGT. CDR3 region: CANRVGSYNEQFF. DNA for the CDR3: TGTGCCAACCGAGTTGGGTCCTACAATGAGCAGTTCTTC.

This clone was seen just once. The V and J genes are TRBV7-2 and TRBJ2-7, with D tentatively TRBD2 (5 bases). V was cut by 1 base and J by 0 bases, with 10 bases left in between. Germline V gene data show CDR1 as SGHTA and CDR2 as FQGNSA. The CDR3 covers 15 residues. CDR3 nucleotide sequence: TGTGCCAGCAGCTTAGTACGTCGGGGCTCCTACGAGCAGTACTTC. This codes for CASSLVRRGSYEQYF.

V and J are TRBV27 and TRBJ1-5; 7 bases fit TRBD1. V shed 0 bases and J 2 bases; nucleotides not matched to a gene: 1. The CDR3 totals 15 residues. Germline assignment: CDR1 MNHEY and CDR2 SMNVEV (reference sequence). CDR3 sequence (DNA): TGTGCCAGCAGTTTATCAGGGGGCGGCAATCAGCCCCAGCATTTT. It encodes CASSLSGGGNQPQHF.

The chain uses TRBV6-5 and TRBJ1-5, with D uncertain. Per the germline V gene, CDR1 is MNHEY and CDR2 is SVGAGI. V was cut by 2 bases and J by 3 bases, with 5 bases left in between. CDR3 length: 13 residues. CDR3 residues: CASSYRANQPQHF. The CDR3 DNA reads as TGTGCCAGCAGTTACCGTGCCAATCAGCCCCAGCATTTT.

This clone was picked up one time. The chain employs TRBV7-9 and TRBJ2-7, with 9 bases aligning to TRBD1. The CDR3 covers 14 residues. V trimming: 4 bases; J trimming: 6 bases; junction bases outside the gene matches: 7. Germline CDR1 reads SEHNR; CDR2 reads FQNEAQ (reference sequence). CDR3 DNA sequence: TGTGCCAGCAGCTGGGGGACAGGGCAGGGCGAGCAGTACTTC. Translating gives CASSWGTGQGEQYF.